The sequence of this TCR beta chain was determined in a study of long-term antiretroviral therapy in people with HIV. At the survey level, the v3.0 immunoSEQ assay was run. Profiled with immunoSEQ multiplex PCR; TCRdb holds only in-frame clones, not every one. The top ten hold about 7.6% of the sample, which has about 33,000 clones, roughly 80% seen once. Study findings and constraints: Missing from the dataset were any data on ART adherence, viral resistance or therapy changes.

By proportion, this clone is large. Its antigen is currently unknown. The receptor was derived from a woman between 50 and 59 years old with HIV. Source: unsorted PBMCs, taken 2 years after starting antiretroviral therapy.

CDR3 nucleotides: TGTGCCAGCTCACCACCGGTAGGAAACGAGCAGTACGTC. It codes for CASSPPVGNEQYV. The V call is TRBV18, the J call TRBJ2-7; unclear D gene. Germline loops: CDR1 KGHSH, CDR2 LQKENI. Trimming removed 0 bases at V and 5 bases at J, with 8 bases between. This CDR3 region has 13 residues.